This TCR beta chain was identified during a study of T cell repertoires in cytomegalovirus infection. The wider study: Used in the study were CMV epitopes, some recently identified and HLA-C-restricted, others well-studied and HLA-B-restricted. Through public TCR beta signatures, both CMV infection and matching HLA type were indicated. Study outcomes and limitations: HLA-C-restricted CMV-specific TCR beta clonotypes prevailed in the ex vivo response.

In TCRdb, the reads were re-called with MiXCR into one record per CDR3 protein. The sample gives 830,000 or so distinct CDR3 sequences, roughly 33% of which show up once; under 15% is in the top ten. Concerning this clonotype itself: No antigen is known for it. Germline is not matched at one junction end, which may reflect a read error.

The CDR3 sequence is 14 residues long. In germline, CDR1 is LNHDA, CDR2 SQIVND (reference sequence). The receptor comes from a human donor in good health (CMV status not recorded). Some clones in this sample may be carry-over from other donors' samples. This specimen was cultured CD8+ T cells from PBMCs, taken from culture after CMV antigen stimulation. The chain combines TRBV19 with TRBJ2-1; TRBD1 matches at 10 bases. Written as DNA, the CDR3 is TGTGTCAGTAGTCCAGGGACAGGGGACAATGAGCAGTTCTTC. Protein: CVSSPGTGDNEQFF.